The next 16 T cell receptor beta chains were all read from a single sample in a study of early T cells in non-severe SARS-CoV-2 infection. Each CDR3 protein gets one entry after TCRdb re-called the 5' RACE reads with MiXCR. Among over 45,000 distinct CDR3 sequences listed, more than 12% were seen once. Sequencing was performed on whole blood, taken at baseline. These TCRs come from an adult who was a healthcare worker with PCR-confirmed SARS-CoV-2 infection or an uninfected control (not recorded which).

The table lists this clonotype with a few counts. This chain uses TRBV12-3 or TRBV12-4 with TRBJ1-4, with 9 positions matching TRBD1. CDR3 length: 15 residues. V shed 4 bases and J 7 bases; nucleotides not matched to a gene: 7. The DNA of the CDR3 is TGTGCCAGCAGTTCGCCCGGGACAGGGATTGAAAAACTGTTTTTT. It is translated as CASSSPGTGIEKLFF.

This clonotype was observed at least ten times. The rearrangement joins TRBV5-6 to TRBJ2-3; the D is unclear. The germline V gene encodes CDR1 SGHDT and CDR2 YYEEEE. The V end was cut by 2 bases, the J end by 2 bases, with 9 bases between. The CDR3 is made up of 14 amino acids. DNA for the CDR3: TGTGCCAGCAGCTTTCGCCGATACACAGATACGCAGTATTTT. This gives the protein CASSFRRYTDTQYF.

This clonotype showed up just a few times. The chain couples TRBV4-1 to TRBJ1-6, with 7 bases that match TRBD1. Germline V gene sequence: CDR1 MGHRA, CDR2 YSYEKL. The CDR3 extends over 21 amino acids. J was trimmed by 0 bases and V by 4 bases; bases with no gene match: 18. CDR3 bases: TGCGCCAGCAGCCCCGAGGGGGCAAGCTTAATTTTGGGCTCCTATAATTCACCCCTCCACTTT. The encoded protein is CASSPEGASLILGSYNSPLHF.

This clonotype was found a few times. The chain couples TRBV30 to TRBJ2-1; the D is unclear. The V end lost 2 bases, the J end lost 9 bases, and 23 bases lay between the germline ends. Germline lookup yields CDR1 GTSNPN and CDR2 SVGIG (reference sequence). CDR3 length: 16 residues. CDR3: CAWSLTYGLRFAEQFF. The CDR3 nucleotides are TGTGCCTGGAGTCTTACCTACGGTTTGAGGTTCGCTGAGCAGTTCTTC.

This clonotype showed up many times. The V call is TRBV5-6, the J call TRBJ1-1; no clear D. The CDR3 covers 11 residues. Germline CDR1 and CDR2: SGHDT and YYEEEE. V shed 4 bases and J shed 8 bases, with 9 bases lying between them. The CDR3 is CASSRVGEAFF. Written as DNA, the CDR3 is TGTGCCAGCAGCCGGGTCGGGGAAGCTTTCTTT.

This clonotype appeared many times. This chain joins TRBV5-1 and TRBJ2-3; 8 nucleotides align to TRBD2. J gave up 5 bases and V 1 base, and 6 bases lay outside the gene matches. CDR1 is SGHRS and CDR2 is YFSETQ in the germline V gene. The length of the CDR3 is 15 residues. CDR3 in DNA: TGCGCCAGCAGCTTGCCAGCGGGAGACCGAGATACGCAGTATTTT. Translated: CASSLPAGDRDTQYF.

The sample holds many counts of this clonotype. The V gene is TRBV6-2 or TRBV6-3, the J gene TRBJ1-2; D may be TRBD1 (5 bases). V lost 2 bases, J lost 4 bases, and 5 bases lay in between. The germline V gene encodes CDR1 MNHEY and CDR2 SVGEGT. The CDR3 contains 12 residues. CDR3 in DNA: TGTGCCAGCAGTTACAGGGGCTATGGCTACACCTTC. As protein: CASSYRGYGYTF.

The chain carries TRBV7-9 and TRBJ2-7, with D possibly matching TRBD1 (6 bases). Germline CDR1 and CDR2: SEHNR and FQNEAQ (reference sequence). CDR3 length equals 15 residues. The V end was cut by 3 bases, the J end by 3 bases, with 15 bases between. This CDR3 reads CASSFPTQGYYEQYF. The CDR3 DNA reads as TGTGCCAGCAGCTTTCCAACCCAGGGGTACTACGAGCAGTACTTC.

The chain has TRBV20-1 and TRBJ2-7; TRBD2 matches at 8 bases. The CDR3 runs 13 residues. V was pared by 5 bases and J by 3 bases, with 6 bases of the junction left unmatched. In germline, CDR1 is DFQATT, CDR2 SNEGSKA (reference sequence). The CDR3, as DNA: TGCAGTGCTTTAGCGGGGCCTTACTACGAGCAGTACTTC. It specifies CSALAGPYYEQYF.

This clonotype was seen only a few times. The chain couples TRBV5-5 to TRBJ2-3; no clear D gene. Trimming removed 4 bases at V and 2 bases at J, with 17 bases between. CDR3 length: 16 residues. Germline-derived CDR1 and CDR2 are SGHKS and YYEKEE (reference sequence). CDR3 in amino acids: CASSRRSEIYTDTQYF. CDR3 sequence (DNA): TGTGCCAGCAGCAGACGGTCCGAGATATACACAGATACGCAGTATTTT.

This clonotype was found many times. The V gene is TRBV6-6, the J gene TRBJ2-7; 11 bases fit TRBD2. Trimming at V came to 0 bases and at J to 6 bases, leaving 1 base not matched to a gene. In germline, CDR1 is MNHNY, CDR2 SVGAGI (reference sequence). The CDR3 length is 14 residues. The CDR3 loop reads CASSYSGTSGEQYF. Written as DNA, the CDR3 is TGTGCCAGCAGTTACTCTGGGACTAGCGGCGAGCAGTACTTC.

Concerning this clonotype: Given a much more abundant clone one base away, this may be a read error. The conserved final phenylalanine or tryptophan is absent from the CDR3, which likely points to a read error. The chain carries TRBV18 and TRBJ2-7; TRBD2 aligns across 12 bases. The CDR3 loop spans 14 amino acids. Trimming at V came to 5 bases and at J to 5 bases, leaving 4 bases not matched to a gene. Germline V gene sequence: CDR1 KGHSH, CDR2 LQKENI. The CDR3 here is CASSTLAGGDEQYS. In nucleotides, the CDR3 is TGTGCCAGCTCAACCCTAGCGGGAGGGGACGAGCAGTACTCC.

At least ten counts were recorded for this clonotype. The V gene is TRBV3-1, the J gene TRBJ1-5, with D hard to call. The germline CDR1 and CDR2 sequences are LGHDT and YNNKEL (reference sequence). The length of the CDR3 is 14 residues. V lost 1 base to trimming and J lost 1 base, with 5 bases between them. Written as DNA, the CDR3 is TGTGCCAGCAGCCAAGCGCTCAGCAATCAGCCCCAGCATTTT. Translated, it gives CASSQALSNQPQHF.

This clonotype has ten or more counts. V usage is TRBV2 and J usage is TRBJ2-2; the D is unclear. V was clipped by 2 bases and J by 8 bases, with 6 bases between them. CDR3 length: 12 residues. The V gene's germline CDR1 is SNHLY and CDR2 FYNNEI. The CDR3 region has the DNA TGTGCCAGCAGTGAATCCGGAGGGGAGCTGTTTTTT. As protein: CASSESGGELFF.

This clonotype was picked up many times. The chain links TRBV21-1 to TRBJ2-7; the tabulated D call, TRBD2, remains unverified against the DNA. TRBV21-1 represents a pseudogene. There are 15 residues in the CDR3. CDR3 in amino acids: CASSPPRVADYEQYF. The CDR3 DNA is TGTGCCAGCAGCCCGCCGCGGGTAGCCGACTACGAGCAGTACTTC.

In its sample, this clonotype was seen many times. The gene calls are TRBV27 and TRBJ2-5; 8 positions match TRBD2. Germline V gives CDR1 MNHEY, CDR2 SMNVEV (reference sequence). J was trimmed by 7 bases and V by 2 bases; bases with no gene match: 15. The length of the CDR3 is 17 residues. CDR3 sequence: CASSLDRTLAGRRTQYF. Here the CDR3 DNA reads TGTGCCAGCAGTTTAGACCGAACCTTAGCGGGAAGGAGGACCCAGTACTTC.